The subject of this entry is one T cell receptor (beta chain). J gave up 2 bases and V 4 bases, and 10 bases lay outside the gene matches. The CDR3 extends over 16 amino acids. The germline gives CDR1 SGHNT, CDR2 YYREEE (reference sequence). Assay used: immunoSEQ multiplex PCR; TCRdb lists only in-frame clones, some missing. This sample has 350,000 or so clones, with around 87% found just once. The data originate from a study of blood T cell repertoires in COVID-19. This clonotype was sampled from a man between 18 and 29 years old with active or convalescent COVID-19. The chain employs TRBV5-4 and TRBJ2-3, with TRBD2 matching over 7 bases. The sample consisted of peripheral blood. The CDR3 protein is CASSREGGGFTDTQYF. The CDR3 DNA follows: TGTGCCAGCAGCAGGGAGGGCGGTGGGTTCACAGATACGCAGTATTTT.